One and the same sample provided the 17 T cell receptor beta chains below, sequenced in a study of long-term antiretroviral therapy in people with HIV. The authors ran the immunoSEQ assay, v3.0, at survey level. Sequencing was performed with immunoSEQ multiplex PCR; in TCRdb, only in-frame clones are kept and a portion is missing. The data show tens of thousands of clones, with around 84% seen just once and approximately 5% held by the top ten. The starting material was unsorted PBMCs, obtained roughly 2.9 years before starting antiretroviral therapy. The origin of the receptors is a woman aged 25 to 39 with HIV.

V and J are TRBV19 and TRBJ2-1, with 10 nucleotides matching TRBD2. Germline V gene sequence: CDR1 LNHDA, CDR2 SQIVND (reference sequence). CDR3 size: 14 residues. After removal of 5 bases from V and 11 bases from J, the junction contained 9 bases not matched to a gene. CDR3 nucleotides: TGTGCCAGTAGTCTAGCGGGGGTAGGGCCTAAGCAGTTCTTC. This sequence encodes CASSLAGVGPKQFF.

This clone was counted once. V gene TRBV14 combines with J gene TRBJ2-3; D is uncertain. The CDR3 length is 12 residues. Trimming pared 3 bases from V and 8 bases from J, leaving 9 bases between. Germline V gene data show CDR1 as SGHDN and CDR2 as FVKESK. CDR3 sequence reads: CASSQDWGTQYF. Written as DNA, the CDR3 is TGTGCCAGCAGCCAGGATTGGGGTACGCAGTATTTT.

This chain connects TRBV5-1 to TRBJ2-5; 8 bases are a match to TRBD2. The CDR3 spans 14 residues. Germline assignment: CDR1 SGHRS and CDR2 YFSETQ. V gave up 2 bases and J gave up 5 bases; unmatched junction bases: 5. Here the CDR3 reads CASSFGTRGETQYF. CDR3 sequence (DNA): TGCGCCAGCAGCTTCGGGACTAGGGGTGAGACCCAGTACTTC.

V is TRBV2 and J is TRBJ1-5; D is perhaps TRBD1 (6 bases). V was cut by 7 bases and J by 0 bases, with 13 bases left in between. The CDR3 loop spans 15 amino acids. CDR1 and CDR2 from the germline V gene are SNHLY and FYNNEI. The CDR3 spells CASKKDSYSNQPQHF. In nucleotides, the CDR3 is TGTGCCAGCAAAAAGGACAGCTATAGCAATCAGCCCCAGCATTTT.

This rearrangement joins TRBV6-1 to TRBJ2-3, with TRBD2 matching over 8 bases. CDR1 and CDR2 from the germline V gene are MNHNS and SASEGT. The ends lost 4 bases at V and 2 bases at J; junction bases unmatched: 5. This CDR3 region has 15 residues. The CDR3 region is CASSGIAGTTDTQYF. The CDR3 DNA is TGTGCCAGCAGTGGTATAGCGGGGACCACAGATACGCAGTATTTT.

The J gene is TRBJ2-2, the V gene TRBV7-9; D gene ambiguous. The V and J ends lost 6 bases and 8 bases respectively, with 13 bases between them. The CDR3 totals 13 residues. Germline assignment: CDR1 SEHNR and CDR2 FQNEAQ (reference sequence). Here the CDR3 DNA reads TGTGCCAGCAGACCCCCCGCCGAGGGGGAGCTGTTTTTT. As protein: CASRPPAEGELFF.

This clone was recorded only once. The CDR3, as DNA: TGTGCCAGCAGCTCGGGACTTCAAGAGACCCAGTACTTC. It translates to CASSSGLQETQYF. V is TRBV13 and J is TRBJ2-5; tentative D call: TRBD2 (6 bases). Germline V gene lookup returns CDR1 PRHDT and CDR2 FYEKMQ (reference sequence). The CDR3 loop spans 13 amino acids. V was clipped by 4 bases and J by 2 bases, with 8 bases between them.

The chain employs TRBV2 and TRBJ1-1; tentative D call: TRBD1 (5 bases). V lost 1 base and J lost 4, with 10 bases in between. Germline loops: CDR1 SNHLY, CDR2 FYNNEI. The CDR3 is 14 residues long. CDR3 sequence reads: CASSEGRAGTEAFF. The CDR3 DNA reads as TGTGCCAGCAGTGAAGGCAGGGCGGGCACTGAAGCTTTCTTT.

CDR3 protein: CASNQDRVNEKLFF. The CDR3 coding sequence is TGTGCCAGCAACCAGGACAGGGTAAATGAAAAACTGTTTTTT. V gene TRBV6-1 combines with J gene TRBJ1-4; 8 bases match TRBD1. Germline V lookup: CDR1 MNHNS, CDR2 SASEGT. CDR3 length equals 14 residues. J was trimmed by 5 bases and V by 7 bases; bases with no gene match: 6.

The chain recombines TRBV9 with TRBJ1-1; 7 bases line up with TRBD1. Germline values: CDR1 SGDLS, CDR2 YYNGEE. The CDR3 length is 15 residues. V was pared by 0 bases and J by 1 base, with 3 bases of the junction left unmatched. CDR3 sequence (DNA): TGTGCCAGCAGCGTAGGGACAGGCCCGAACACTGAAGCTTTCTTT. This sequence encodes CASSVGTGPNTEAFF.

The gene calls are TRBV6-5 and TRBJ1-1; 7 nucleotides line up with TRBD1. The CDR3 is 16 amino acids. V lost 0 bases to trimming and J lost 5 bases; unmatched junction nucleotides: 9. Germline CDR1 MNHEY, CDR2 SVGAGI. In nucleotides, the CDR3 is TGTGCCAGCAGTTACTCGACAGGGAAATTAGAGACTGAAGCTTTCTTT. Translating it yields CASSYSTGKLETEAFF.

The DNA for the CDR3 is TGTGCCAGCAGCTTAGCGCCTCGGGGGGAGCTGTTTTTT. Its protein is CASSLAPRGELFF. This chain connects TRBV7-9 to TRBJ2-2; D unclear. Trimming removed 0 bases from V and 8 bases from J, with 7 bases in between. The CDR3 has 13 residues. Germline V lookup: CDR1 SEHNR, CDR2 FQNEAQ (reference sequence).

V gene TRBV7-3 combines with J gene TRBJ2-5; maybe TRBD2 (6 bases). CDR1 and CDR2 from the germline V gene are SGHTA and FQGTGA. The length of the CDR3 is 16 residues. V lost 5 bases to trimming and J lost 4 bases, with 20 bases between them. Written as DNA, the CDR3 is TGTGCCAGCAGCCCCAGTGCGTTGGGGGGAGGAGAGACCCAGTACTTC. Translated, it gives CASSPSALGGGETQYF.

J is TRBJ1-2 and V is TRBV7-9, with 9 bases matching TRBD1. Germline CDR1 reads SEHNR; CDR2 reads FQNEAQ (reference sequence). V shed 4 bases, J shed 3 bases, and the junction held 3 bases outside the gene matches. The CDR3 totals 14 residues. CDR3 DNA: TGTGCCAGCAGCTGGGGACAGGGAGACTATGGCTACACCTTC. Encoded protein: CASSWGQGDYGYTF.

CDR3 protein: CASSLAGGSFGEQFF. In nucleotides, the CDR3 is TGTGCCAGCAGTTTAGCGGGGGGAAGCTTTGGTGAGCAGTTCTTC. The chain has TRBV2 and TRBJ2-1; 10 bases are a match to TRBD2. The CDR3 is 15 residues long. CDR1 and CDR2 (germline): SNHLY, FYNNEI. The V and J ends lost 5 bases and 9 bases, in that order; junction bases with no gene match: 10.

By share, this clone counts as large. DNA for the CDR3: TGTGCCAGCAGCTTATCCGGACTAGCGATTGAGCAGTACGTC. Protein product: CASSLSGLAIEQYV. The chain recombines TRBV11-2 with TRBJ2-7, with 9 bases aligning to TRBD2. The CDR3 runs 14 residues. Germline values: CDR1 SGHAT, CDR2 FQNNGV. Unmatched junction bases numbered 6, after V lost 2 bases and J lost 7 bases.

The chain couples TRBV4-2 to TRBJ2-1, with 8 bases aligning to TRBD2. The germline CDR1 and CDR2 sequences are LGHNA and YNFKEQ. CDR3 length: 17 residues. V lost 0 bases and J lost 4; bases outside the gene matches: 8. The DNA for the CDR3 is TGTGCCAGCAGCCAAGATCTTTCCGGGGGGGCTTACAATGAGCAGTTCTTC. Residues: CASSQDLSGGAYNEQFF.